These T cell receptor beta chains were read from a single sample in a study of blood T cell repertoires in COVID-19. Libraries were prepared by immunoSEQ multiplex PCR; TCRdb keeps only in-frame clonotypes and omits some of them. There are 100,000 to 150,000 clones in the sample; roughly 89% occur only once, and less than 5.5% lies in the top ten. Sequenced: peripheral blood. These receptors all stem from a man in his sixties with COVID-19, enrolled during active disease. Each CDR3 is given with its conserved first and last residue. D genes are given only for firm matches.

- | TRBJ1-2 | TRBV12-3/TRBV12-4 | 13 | CASSLAGNYGYTF | TGTGCCAGCAGCCTCGCAGGAAACTATGGCTACACCTTC
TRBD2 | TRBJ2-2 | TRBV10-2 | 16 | CASSEGTSVYTGELFF | TGCGCCAGCAGTGAGGGGACTAGCGTATACACCGGGGAGCTGTTTTTT
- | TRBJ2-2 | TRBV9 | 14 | CASSVAGNTGELFF | TGTGCCAGCAGCGTAGCAGGGAACACCGGGGAGCTGTTTTTT
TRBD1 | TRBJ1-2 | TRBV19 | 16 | CASRDRGRPANYGYTF | TGTGCCAGTAGGGACAGGGGGCGCCCAGCTAACTATGGCTACACCTTC
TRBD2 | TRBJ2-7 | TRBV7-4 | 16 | CASSPRTSGGRYEQYF | TGTGCCAGCAGCCCCCGGACTAGCGGGGGGAGATACGAGCAGTACTTC
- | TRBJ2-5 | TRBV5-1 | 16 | CASSPAPTGRQETQYF | TGCGCCAGCAGCCCCGCCCCGACAGGTAGACAAGAGACCCAGTACTTC
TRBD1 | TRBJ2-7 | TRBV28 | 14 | CASTRQGLSYEQYF | TGTGCCAGCACACGACAGGGCCTCTCCTACGAGCAGTACTTC
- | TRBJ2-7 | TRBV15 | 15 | CATSRDGTPVIQQYF | TGTGCCACCAGCAGAGATGGGACACCCGTGATCCAGCAGTACTTC
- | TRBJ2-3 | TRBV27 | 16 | CASSREARVGSDTQYF | TGTGCCAGCAGTCGAGAGGCCAGGGTCGGCTCAGATACGCAGTATTTT
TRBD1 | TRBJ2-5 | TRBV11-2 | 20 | CASSLERGQPGARRQETQYF | TGTGCCAGCAGCTTAGAAAGGGGACAGCCCGGCGCCCGTAGGCAAGAGACCCAGTACTTC
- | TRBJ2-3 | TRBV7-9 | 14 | CASSPSVLVDTQYF | TGTGCCAGCAGCCCCTCGGTCCTAGTAGATACGCAGTATTTT
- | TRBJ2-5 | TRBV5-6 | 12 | CASSLSPETQYF | TGTGCCAGCAGCTTGAGCCCGGAGACCCAGTACTTC
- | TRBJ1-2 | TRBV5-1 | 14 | CASSLGQVPYGYTF | TGCGCCAGCAGCTTGGGGCAGGTACCCTATGGCTACACCTTC